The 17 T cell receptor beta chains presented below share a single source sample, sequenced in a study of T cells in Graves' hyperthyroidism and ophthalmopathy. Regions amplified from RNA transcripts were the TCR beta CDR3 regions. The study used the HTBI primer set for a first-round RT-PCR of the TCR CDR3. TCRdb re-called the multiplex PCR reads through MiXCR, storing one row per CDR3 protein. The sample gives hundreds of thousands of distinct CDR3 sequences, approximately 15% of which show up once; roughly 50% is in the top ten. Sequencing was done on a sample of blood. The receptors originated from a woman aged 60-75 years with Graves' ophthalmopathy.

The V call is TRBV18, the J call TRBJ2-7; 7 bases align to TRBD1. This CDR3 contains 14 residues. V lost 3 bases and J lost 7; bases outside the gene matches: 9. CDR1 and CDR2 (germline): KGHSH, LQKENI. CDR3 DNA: TGTGCCAGCTCACCTATTGCGACAGGGTGGGAGCAGTACTTC. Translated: CASSPIATGWEQYF.

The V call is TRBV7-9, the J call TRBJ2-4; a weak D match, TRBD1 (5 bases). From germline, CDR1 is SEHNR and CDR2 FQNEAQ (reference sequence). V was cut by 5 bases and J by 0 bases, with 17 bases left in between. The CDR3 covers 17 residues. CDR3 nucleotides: TGTGCCAGCAGCACGTCCTCAGGGTCCCTAGCCAAAAACATTCAGTACTTC. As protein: CASSTSSGSLAKNIQYF.

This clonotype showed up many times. The CDR3 reads CSVEPTEAQYF. The CDR3 nucleotides are TGCAGCGTTGAACCGACGGAGGCCCAGTACTTC. The gene calls are TRBV29-1 and TRBJ2-5, with D possibly being TRBD2 (5 bases). From germline, CDR1 is SQVTM and CDR2 ANQGSEA. This CDR3 contains 11 residues. V lost 2 bases and J 9 bases, leaving 10 bases between the germline ends.

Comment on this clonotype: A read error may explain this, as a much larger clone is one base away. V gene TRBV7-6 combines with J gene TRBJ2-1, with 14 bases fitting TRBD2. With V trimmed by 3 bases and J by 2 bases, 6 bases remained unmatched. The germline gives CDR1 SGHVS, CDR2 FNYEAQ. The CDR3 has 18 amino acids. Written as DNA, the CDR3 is TGTGCCAGCAGCTTCGGACTAGCGGGGGGAAGTCCCTACAATGAGCAGTTCTTC. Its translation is CASSFGLAGGSPYNEQFF.

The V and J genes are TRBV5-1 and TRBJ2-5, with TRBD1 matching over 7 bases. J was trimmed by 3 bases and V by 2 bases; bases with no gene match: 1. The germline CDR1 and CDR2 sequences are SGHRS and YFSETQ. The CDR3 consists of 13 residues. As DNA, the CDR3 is TGCGCCAGCAGCTTTGGACAGGAAGAGACCCAGTACTTC. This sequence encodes CASSFGQEETQYF.

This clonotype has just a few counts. CDR3 DNA: TGCAGCGTTGAGGAGTCCTATGGCTACACCTTC. Translated: CSVEESYGYTF. The J gene is TRBJ1-2, the V gene TRBV29-1; no reliable D call. Germline V gives CDR1 SQVTM, CDR2 ANQGSEA. Trimming left V 3 bases short and J 4 bases short, with 6 bases between. CDR3 length equals 11 residues.

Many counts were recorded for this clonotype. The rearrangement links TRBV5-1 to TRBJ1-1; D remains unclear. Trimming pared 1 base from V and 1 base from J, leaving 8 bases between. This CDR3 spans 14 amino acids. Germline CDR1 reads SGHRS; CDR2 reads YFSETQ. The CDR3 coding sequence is TGCGCCAGCAGCTTGATGGCCCGGAACACTGAAGCTTTCTTT. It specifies CASSLMARNTEAFF.

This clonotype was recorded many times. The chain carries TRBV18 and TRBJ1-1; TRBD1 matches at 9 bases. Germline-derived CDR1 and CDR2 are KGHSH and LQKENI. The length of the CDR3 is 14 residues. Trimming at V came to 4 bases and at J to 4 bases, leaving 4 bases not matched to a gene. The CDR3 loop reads CASSRTGGGTEAFF. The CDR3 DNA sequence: TGTGCCAGCTCACGTACAGGGGGCGGCACTGAAGCTTTCTTT.

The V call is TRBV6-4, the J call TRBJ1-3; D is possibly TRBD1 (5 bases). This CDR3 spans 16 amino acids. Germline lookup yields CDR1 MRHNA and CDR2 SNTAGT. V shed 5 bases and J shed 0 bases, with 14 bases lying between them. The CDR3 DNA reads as TGTGCCAGCAGTACCCCGACAGACCACTCTGGAAACACCATATATTTT. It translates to CASSTPTDHSGNTIYF.

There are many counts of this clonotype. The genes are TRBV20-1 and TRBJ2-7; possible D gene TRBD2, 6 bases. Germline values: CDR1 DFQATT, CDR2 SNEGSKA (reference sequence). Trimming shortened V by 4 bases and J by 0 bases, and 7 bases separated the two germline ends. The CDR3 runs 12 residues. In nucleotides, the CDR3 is TGCAGTGCTACCGGGAGCTCCTACGAGCAGTACTTC. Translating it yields CSATGSSYEQYF.

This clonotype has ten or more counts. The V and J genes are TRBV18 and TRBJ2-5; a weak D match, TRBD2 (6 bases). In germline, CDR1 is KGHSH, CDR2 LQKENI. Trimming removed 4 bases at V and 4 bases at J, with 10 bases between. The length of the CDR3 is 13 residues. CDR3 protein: CASSLAGRETQYF. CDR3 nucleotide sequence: TGTGCCAGCTCACTGGCGGGGCGAGAGACCCAGTACTTC.

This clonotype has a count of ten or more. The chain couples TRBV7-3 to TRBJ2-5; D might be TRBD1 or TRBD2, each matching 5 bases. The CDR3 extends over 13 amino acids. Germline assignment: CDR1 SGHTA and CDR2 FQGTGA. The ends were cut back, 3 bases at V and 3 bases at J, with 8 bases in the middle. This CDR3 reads CASSFREKETQYF. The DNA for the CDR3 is TGTGCCAGCAGCTTCAGGGAGAAAGAGACCCAGTACTTC.

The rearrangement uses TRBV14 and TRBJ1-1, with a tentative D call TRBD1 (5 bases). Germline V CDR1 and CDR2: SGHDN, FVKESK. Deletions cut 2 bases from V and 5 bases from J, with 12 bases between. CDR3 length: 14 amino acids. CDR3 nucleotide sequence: TGTGCCAGCAGCCAACTGGGGGTAAGGACTGAAGCTTTCTTT. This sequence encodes CASSQLGVRTEAFF. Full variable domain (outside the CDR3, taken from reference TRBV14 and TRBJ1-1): EAGVTQFPSHSVIEKGQTVTLRCDPISGHDNLYWYRRVMGKEIKFLLHFVKESKQDESGMPNNRFLAERTGGTYSTLKVQPAELEDSGVYFCASSQLGVRTEAFFGQGTRLTVV.

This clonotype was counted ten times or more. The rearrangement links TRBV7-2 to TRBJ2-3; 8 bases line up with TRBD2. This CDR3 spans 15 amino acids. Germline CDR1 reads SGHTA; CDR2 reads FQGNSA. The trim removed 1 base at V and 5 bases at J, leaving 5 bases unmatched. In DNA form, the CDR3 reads TGTGCCAGCAGCTTAGTGGGCGGGGGGAGAGATACGCAGTATTTT. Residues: CASSLVGGGRDTQYF.

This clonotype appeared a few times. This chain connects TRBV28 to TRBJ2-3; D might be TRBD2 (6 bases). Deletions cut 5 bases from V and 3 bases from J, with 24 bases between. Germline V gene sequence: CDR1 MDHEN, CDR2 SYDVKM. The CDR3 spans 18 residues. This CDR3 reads CASSPVGVRDWATDTQYF. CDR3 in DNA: TGTGCCAGCAGTCCGGTCGGAGTGCGGGACTGGGCTACAGATACGCAGTATTTT.

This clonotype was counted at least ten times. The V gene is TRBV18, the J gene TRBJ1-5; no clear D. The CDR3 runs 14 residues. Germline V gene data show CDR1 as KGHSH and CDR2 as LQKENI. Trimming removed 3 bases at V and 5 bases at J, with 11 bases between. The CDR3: CASSPQGSDQPQHF. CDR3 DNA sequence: TGTGCCAGCTCACCGCAAGGGAGCGATCAGCCCCAGCATTTT.

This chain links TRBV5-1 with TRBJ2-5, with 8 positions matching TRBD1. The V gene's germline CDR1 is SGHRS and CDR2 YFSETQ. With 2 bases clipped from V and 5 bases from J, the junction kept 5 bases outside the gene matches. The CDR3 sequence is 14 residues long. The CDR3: CASSFAGGKETQYF. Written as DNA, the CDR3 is TGCGCCAGCAGCTTTGCAGGGGGCAAGGAGACCCAGTACTTC.